A single T cell receptor (beta chain) is shown here with its context. This entry is derived from a study of blood T cell repertoires in COVID-19. Study-level information: Samples representing acute and convalescent COVID-19 were sourced from the United States, Italy and Spain. Sources were T cells, B-cell-depleted T cells, or PBMCs; the material itself was cDNA or gDNA.

Sequenced by immunoSEQ multiplex PCR; TCRdb stores in-frame clones only, minus some. The sample records under 200,000 clones, about 81% being singletons. The receptor was derived from a man aged 25 to 45 with active or convalescent COVID-19. The sample taken for sequencing was peripheral blood.

The CDR3 DNA reads as TGTGCCAGCACCGCACTCCGAAACACCATATATTTT. It specifies CASTALRNTIYF. The gene calls are TRBV28 and TRBJ1-3, with D hard to call. The V gene lost 7 bases and the J gene lost 5 bases, with 9 bases spanning the gap. The CDR3 has 12 residues. Germline V gene lookup returns CDR1 MDHEN and CDR2 SYDVKM.